What follows is one T cell receptor (beta chain) and its context. The data were taken from a study of T cell changes during pregnancy in multiple sclerosis. Clones were read by immunoSEQ multiplex PCR, and TCRdb kept only the in-frame ones, dropping some. The sample contains 85,000 to 100,000 clones, roughly 90% of which appear only once. The sample in question was peripheral blood, obtained in the first trimester of pregnancy. The receptor's source is a female donor with multiple sclerosis, enrolled in a pregnancy study.

DNA for the CDR3: TGCGCCAGCAGCCATCCCGGGACTGGGGCGAACACCGGGGAGCTGTTTTTT. Residues: CASSHPGTGANTGELFF. This chain connects TRBV4-1 to TRBJ2-2, with D perhaps matching TRBD2 (6 bases). Germline V gives CDR1 MGHRA, CDR2 YSYEKL. This CDR3 is 17 amino acids long. V was trimmed by 3 bases and J by 0 bases, leaving 14 bases between them.